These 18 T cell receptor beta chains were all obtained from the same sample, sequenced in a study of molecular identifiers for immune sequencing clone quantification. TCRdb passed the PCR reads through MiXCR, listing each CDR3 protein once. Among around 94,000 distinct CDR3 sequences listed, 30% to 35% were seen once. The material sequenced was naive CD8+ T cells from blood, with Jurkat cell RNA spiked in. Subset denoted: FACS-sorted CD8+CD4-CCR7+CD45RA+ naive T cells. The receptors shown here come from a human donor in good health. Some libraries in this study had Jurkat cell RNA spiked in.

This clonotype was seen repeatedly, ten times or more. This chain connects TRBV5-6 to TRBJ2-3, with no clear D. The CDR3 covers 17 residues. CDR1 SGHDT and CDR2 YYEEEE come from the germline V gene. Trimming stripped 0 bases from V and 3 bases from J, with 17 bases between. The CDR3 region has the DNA TGTGCCAGCAGCTTGGCCTGGTCACGACCCCTTACAGATACGCAGTATTTT. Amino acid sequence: CASSLAWSRPLTDTQYF. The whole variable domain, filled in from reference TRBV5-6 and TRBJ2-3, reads DAGVTQSPTHLIKTRGQQVTLRCSPKSGHDTVSWYQQALGQGPQFIFQYYEEEERQRGNFPDRFSGHQFPNYSSELNVNALLLGDSALYLCASSLAWSRPLTDTQYFGPGTRLTVL.

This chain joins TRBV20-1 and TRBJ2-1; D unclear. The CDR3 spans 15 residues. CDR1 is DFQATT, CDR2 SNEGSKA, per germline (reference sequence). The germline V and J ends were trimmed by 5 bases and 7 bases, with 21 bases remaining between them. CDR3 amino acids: CSAQKDITKGNEQFF. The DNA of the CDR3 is TGCAGTGCTCAAAAAGACATCACAAAGGGAAATGAGCAGTTCTTC.

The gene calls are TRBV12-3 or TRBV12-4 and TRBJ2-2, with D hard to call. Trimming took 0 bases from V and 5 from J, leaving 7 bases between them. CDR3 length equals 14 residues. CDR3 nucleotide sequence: TGTGCCAGCAGTTTAGCCCCATGGACCGGGGAGCTGTTTTTT. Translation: CASSLAPWTGELFF.

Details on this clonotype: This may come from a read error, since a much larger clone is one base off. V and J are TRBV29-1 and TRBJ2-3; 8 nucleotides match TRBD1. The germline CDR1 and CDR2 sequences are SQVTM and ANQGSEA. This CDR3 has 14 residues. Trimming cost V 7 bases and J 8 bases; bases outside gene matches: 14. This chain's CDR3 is CSGEETGVRVTQYF. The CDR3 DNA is TGCAGCGGGGAAGAGACAGGGGTTCGGGTTACGCAGTATTTT.

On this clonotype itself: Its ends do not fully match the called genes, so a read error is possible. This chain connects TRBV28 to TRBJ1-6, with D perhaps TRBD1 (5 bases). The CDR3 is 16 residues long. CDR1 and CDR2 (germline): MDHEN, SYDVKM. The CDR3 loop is CASIRKGLSYNSPHHF. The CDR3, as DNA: TGTGCCAGCATCAGAAAGGGGTTGTCCTATAATTCACCCCACCACTTT. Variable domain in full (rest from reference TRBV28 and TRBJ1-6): DVKVTQSSRYLVKRTGEKVFLECVQDMDHENMFWYRQDPGLGLRLIYFSYDVKMKEKGDIPEGYSVSREKKERFSLILESASTNQTSMYLCASIRKGLSYNSPHHFGNGTRLTVT.

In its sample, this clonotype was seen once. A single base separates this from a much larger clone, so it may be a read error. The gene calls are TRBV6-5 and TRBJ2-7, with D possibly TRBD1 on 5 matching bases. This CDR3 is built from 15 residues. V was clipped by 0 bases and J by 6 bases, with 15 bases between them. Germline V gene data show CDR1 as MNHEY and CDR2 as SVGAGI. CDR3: CASSYSIRQGCEQYF. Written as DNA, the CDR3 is TGTGCCAGCAGTTACTCGATTCGGCAGGGTTGCGAGCAGTACTTC.

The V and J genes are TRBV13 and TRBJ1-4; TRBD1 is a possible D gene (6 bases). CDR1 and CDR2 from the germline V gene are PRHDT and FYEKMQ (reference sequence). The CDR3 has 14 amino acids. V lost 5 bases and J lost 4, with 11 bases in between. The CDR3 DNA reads TGTGCCAGCAGCGTAGACAGGAATAATGAAAAACTGTTTTTT. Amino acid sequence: CASSVDRNNEKLFF.

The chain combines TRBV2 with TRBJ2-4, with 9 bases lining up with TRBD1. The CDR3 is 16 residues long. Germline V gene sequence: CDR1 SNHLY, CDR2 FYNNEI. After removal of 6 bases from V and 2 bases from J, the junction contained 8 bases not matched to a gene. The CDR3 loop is CASSPGTGWTKNIQYF. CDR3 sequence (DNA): TGTGCCAGCAGCCCCGGGACAGGGTGGACCAAAAACATTCAGTACTTC.

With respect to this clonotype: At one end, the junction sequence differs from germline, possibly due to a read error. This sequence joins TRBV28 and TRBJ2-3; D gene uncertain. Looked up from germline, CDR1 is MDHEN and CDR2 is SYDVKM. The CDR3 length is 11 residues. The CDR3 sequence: CASSHTVTQYF. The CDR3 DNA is TGTGCCAGCAGTCACACAGTTACGCAGTATTTT.

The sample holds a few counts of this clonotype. CDR3 in DNA: TGTGCCAGCAGAGCCCCGGACAGGGGCTACGAGCAGTACTTC. Translating gives CASRAPDRGYEQYF. The chain couples TRBV7-8 to TRBJ2-7; 9 nucleotides match TRBD1. The CDR3 runs to 14 residues. The germline CDR1 and CDR2 sequences are SGHVS and FQNEAQ. Unmatched junction bases numbered 6, after V lost 6 bases and J lost 3 bases.

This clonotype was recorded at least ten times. DNA for the CDR3: TGTGCCAGCAGCTTACGGAGGACAGGGGGCTACGAGCAGTACTTC. Its protein is CASSLRRTGGYEQYF. The V gene is TRBV7-6, the J gene TRBJ2-7, with 10 bases identical to TRBD1. Trimming cost V 2 bases and J 3 bases; bases outside gene matches: 4. Germline CDR1 SGHVS, CDR2 FNYEAQ. The CDR3 contains 15 residues.

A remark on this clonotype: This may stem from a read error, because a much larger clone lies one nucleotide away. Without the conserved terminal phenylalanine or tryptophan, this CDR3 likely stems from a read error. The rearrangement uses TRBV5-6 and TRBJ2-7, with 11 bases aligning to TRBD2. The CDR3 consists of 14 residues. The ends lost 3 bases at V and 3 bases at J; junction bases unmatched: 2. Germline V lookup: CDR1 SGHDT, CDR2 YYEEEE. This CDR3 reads CASSSGTSGYEQYI. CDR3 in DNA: TGTGCCAGCAGCTCCGGGACTAGCGGCTACGAGCAGTACATC.

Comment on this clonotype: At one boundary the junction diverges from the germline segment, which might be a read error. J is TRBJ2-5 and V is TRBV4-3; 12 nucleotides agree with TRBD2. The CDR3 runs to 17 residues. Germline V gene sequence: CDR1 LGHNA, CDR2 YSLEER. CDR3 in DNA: TGCGCCAGCAGCCAGTGGACTAGCGGGAAGTACCAAGAGCCCCAGTACTTC. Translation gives CASSQWTSGKYQEPQYF.

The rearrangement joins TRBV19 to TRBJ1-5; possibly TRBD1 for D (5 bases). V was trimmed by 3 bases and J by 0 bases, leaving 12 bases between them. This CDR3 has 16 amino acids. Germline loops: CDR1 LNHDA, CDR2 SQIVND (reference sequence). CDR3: CASSIGTGFSNQPQHF. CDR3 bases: TGTGCCAGTAGTATCGGCACAGGATTTAGCAATCAGCCCCAGCATTTT.

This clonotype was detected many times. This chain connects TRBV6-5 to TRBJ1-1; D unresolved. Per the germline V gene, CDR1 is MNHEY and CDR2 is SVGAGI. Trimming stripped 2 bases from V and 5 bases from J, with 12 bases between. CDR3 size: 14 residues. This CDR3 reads CASSYLSWGTEAFF. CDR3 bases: TGTGCCAGCAGTTACCTTTCATGGGGAACTGAAGCTTTCTTT.

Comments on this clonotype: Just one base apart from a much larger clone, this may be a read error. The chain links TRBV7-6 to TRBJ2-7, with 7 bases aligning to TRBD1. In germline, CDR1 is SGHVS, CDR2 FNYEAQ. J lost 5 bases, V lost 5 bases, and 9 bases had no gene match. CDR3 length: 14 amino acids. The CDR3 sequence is CASSPAGGSNEQYF. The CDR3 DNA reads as TGTGCCAGCAGCCCGGCAGGGGGATCCAACGAGCAGTACTTC.

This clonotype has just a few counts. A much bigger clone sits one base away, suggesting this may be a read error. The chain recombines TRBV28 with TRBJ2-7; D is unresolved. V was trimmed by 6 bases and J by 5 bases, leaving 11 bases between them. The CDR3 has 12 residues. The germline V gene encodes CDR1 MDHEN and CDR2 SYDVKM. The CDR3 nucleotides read TGTGCCAGCAGCGAAGGATCCAACGAGCAGTACTTC. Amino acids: CASSEGSNEQYF.

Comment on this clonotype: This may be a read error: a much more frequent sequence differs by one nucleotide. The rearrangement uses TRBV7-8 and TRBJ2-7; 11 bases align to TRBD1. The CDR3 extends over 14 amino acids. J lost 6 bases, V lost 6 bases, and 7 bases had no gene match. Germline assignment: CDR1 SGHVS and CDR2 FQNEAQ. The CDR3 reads CASRSRDRGVEQYF. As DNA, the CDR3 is TGTGCCAGCAGGAGCCGGGACAGGGGGGTCGAGCAGTACTTC. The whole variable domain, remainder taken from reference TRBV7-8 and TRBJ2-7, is GAGVSQSPRYKVAKRGQDVALRCDPISGHVSLFWYQQALGQGPEFLTYFQNEAQLDKSGLPSDRFFAERPEGSVSTLKIQRTQQEDSAVYLCASRSRDRGVEQYFGPGTRLTVT.